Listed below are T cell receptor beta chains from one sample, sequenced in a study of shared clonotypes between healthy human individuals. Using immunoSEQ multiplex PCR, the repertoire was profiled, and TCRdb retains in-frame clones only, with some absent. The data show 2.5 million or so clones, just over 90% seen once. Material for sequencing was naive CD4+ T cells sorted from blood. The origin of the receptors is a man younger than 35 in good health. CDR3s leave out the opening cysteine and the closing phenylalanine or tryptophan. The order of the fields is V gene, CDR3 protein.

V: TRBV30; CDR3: AWRGLAETQY
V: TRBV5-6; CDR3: ASSLRRQGVYGYT
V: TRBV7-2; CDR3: ASSWTSGGPGTQY
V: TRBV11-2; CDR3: ASSSSLYGRSLTYNEQF
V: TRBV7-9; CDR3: ASSFLGGTNEQF
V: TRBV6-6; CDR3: ASSYSTEFEAF
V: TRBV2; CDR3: ASRALQGVTYEQY
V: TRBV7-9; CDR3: ASSSDGIYEQY
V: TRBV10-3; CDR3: AISPGGVGANVLT
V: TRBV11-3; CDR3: ASSLEPNTEAF
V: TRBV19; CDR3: ASSLGRERYGYT
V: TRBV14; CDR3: ASSQEPLIRTGELF
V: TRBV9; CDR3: ASSVSPGTYEQY
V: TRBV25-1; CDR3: ASSAQGYEQY
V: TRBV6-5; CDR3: ASSSGSYNSPLH
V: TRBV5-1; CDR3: ASSQPGLAGGNTGELF
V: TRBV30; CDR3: AWSDPTGYKAGRQF
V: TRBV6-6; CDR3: ASSYSAGKVNEQF
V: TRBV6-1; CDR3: ASSGSGDQPQH
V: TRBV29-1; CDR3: SVGDHNEQF
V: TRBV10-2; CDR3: ASSGQGRDTQY